The 21 T cell receptor beta chains below come from one sample, sequenced in a study of blood T cell repertoires in COVID-19. Repertoires were generated with immunoSEQ multiplex PCR, while TCRdb's copy carries only in-frame clones and drops some. The sample lists 25,000 to 35,000 clones; 90% to 95% were seen once. Sequencing was done on a sample of peripheral blood. The receptor set was obtained from a woman in her 70s with COVID-19, enrolled during active disease.

The chain is built from TRBV3-1 (or the pseudogene TRBV3-2) and TRBJ2-1, with D tentatively TRBD2 (6 bases). CDR3 size: 13 residues. Germline V gene sequence: CDR1 LGHDT, CDR2 YNNKEL (reference sequence). The V and J ends lost 2 bases and 9 bases respectively, with 11 bases between them. The CDR3 loop is CASSQSRGSEQFF. The CDR3 nucleotides read TGTGCCAGCAGCCAATCCCGGGGGAGTGAGCAGTTCTTC.

The CDR3 sequence: CASSLVLAGVYEQYF. CDR3 bases: TGTGCCAGCAGCTTAGTGTTAGCGGGAGTCTACGAGCAGTACTTC. This sequence joins TRBV7-9 and TRBJ2-7, with 9 bases that match TRBD2. V lost 1 base to trimming and J lost 3 bases; unmatched junction nucleotides: 4. This CDR3 contains 15 residues. The germline CDR1 and CDR2 sequences are SEHNR and FQNEAQ (reference sequence). Together with reference TRBV7-9 and TRBJ2-7, the CDR3 gives the full variable domain: DTGVSQNPRHKITKRGQNVTFRCDPISEHNRLYWYRQTLGQGPEFLTYFQNEAQLEKSRLLSDRFSAERPKGSFSTLEIQRTEQGDSAMYLCASSLVLAGVYEQYFGPGTRLTVT.

This chain joins TRBV11-3 and TRBJ2-3, with unresolved D. The V end lost 6 bases, the J end lost 6 bases, and 10 bases lay between the germline ends. Per germline, CDR1 SGHNT and CDR2 YENEEA. The CDR3 is made up of 12 amino acids. CDR3 loop: CASRFRIDTQYF. The DNA of the CDR3 is TGTGCCAGCAGGTTCCGTATTGATACGCAGTATTTT.

This clone was recorded once. The CDR3 sequence: CASRSGWTGNLGTEAFF. As DNA, the CDR3 is TGCGCCAGCAGATCTGGGTGGACAGGGAACCTGGGCACTGAAGCTTTCTTT. The chain couples TRBV5-1 to TRBJ1-1, with 8 nucleotides matching TRBD1. The CDR3 covers 17 residues. The V and J ends lost 5 bases and 4 bases, in that order; junction bases with no gene match: 16. Germline lookup yields CDR1 SGHRS and CDR2 YFSETQ.

The V call is TRBV5-1, the J call TRBJ2-5, with TRBD1 as a possible D gene (5 bases). The germline gives CDR1 SGHRS, CDR2 YFSETQ. This CDR3 is built from 15 residues. V was cut by 4 bases and J by 0 bases, with 13 bases left in between. As DNA, the CDR3 is TGCGCCAGCAGCCTATCCGACAGAGACCAAGAGACCCAGTACTTC. It is translated as CASSLSDRDQETQYF.

This chain uses TRBV7-9 with TRBJ1-4, with 7 bases identical to TRBD1. The V and J ends lost 5 bases and 8 bases, in that order; junction bases with no gene match: 11. The V gene's germline CDR1 is SEHNR and CDR2 FQNEAQ (reference sequence). This CDR3 has 15 amino acids. CDR3 in amino acids: CASSPPGQLREKLFF. The CDR3 bases are TGTGCCAGCAGCCCGCCGGGACAGCTACGAGAAAAACTGTTTTTT. The variable domain in full, completed from reference TRBV7-9 and TRBJ1-4, reads DTGVSQNPRHKITKRGQNVTFRCDPISEHNRLYWYRQTLGQGPEFLTYFQNEAQLEKSRLLSDRFSAERPKGSFSTLEIQRTEQGDSAMYLCASSPPGQLREKLFFGSGTQLSVL.

V is TRBV18 and J is TRBJ1-1, with D possibly TRBD1 on 5 matching bases. This CDR3 contains 14 residues. V lost 8 bases, J lost 4 bases, and 17 bases lay in between. Germline CDR1 reads KGHSH; CDR2 reads LQKENI. DNA for the CDR3: TGTGCCAGCGCCCCAGGGATAGATGGCACTGAAGCTTTCTTT. It encodes CASAPGIDGTEAFF.

This chain connects TRBV9 to TRBJ2-3; 8 nucleotides align to TRBD2. With V trimmed by 0 bases and J by 0 bases, 9 bases remained unmatched. The CDR3 runs to 18 residues. Germline-derived CDR1 and CDR2 are SGDLS and YYNGEE. CDR3 loop: CASSVGLSVAGSTDTQYF. CDR3 DNA sequence: TGTGCCAGCAGCGTAGGGCTTTCGGTAGCGGGAAGCACAGATACGCAGTATTTT.

The chain couples TRBV7-9 to TRBJ2-7; D remains unclear. The ends were cut back, 4 bases at V and 3 bases at J, with 13 bases in the middle. The CDR3 is 14 amino acids. Germline CDR1 reads SEHNR; CDR2 reads FQNEAQ (reference sequence). The CDR3 DNA is TGTGCCAGCAGCTGGTCCGACGGCGGCTACGAGCAGTACTTC. This gives the protein CASSWSDGGYEQYF.

The CDR3, as DNA: TGTGCCAGCAGTGAAACAGGGGGTCAAAGGTATGGCTACACCTTC. Encoded protein: CASSETGGQRYGYTF. The V and J genes are TRBV27 and TRBJ1-2, with 8 positions matching TRBD1. Trimming at V came to 5 bases and at J to 5 bases, leaving 10 bases not matched to a gene. This CDR3 is built from 15 residues. CDR1 is MNHEY, CDR2 SMNVEV, per germline (reference sequence).

CDR3 amino acids: CASSYDVNTEAFF. Here the CDR3 DNA reads TGTGCCAGTAGCTACGATGTGAACACTGAAGCTTTCTTT. The chain uses TRBV19 and TRBJ1-1; no clear D. Germline V gene data show CDR1 as LNHDA and CDR2 as SQIVND (reference sequence). V was trimmed by 6 bases and J by 0 bases, leaving 8 bases between them. The CDR3 extends over 13 amino acids.

This clone was recorded only once. The V gene is TRBV29-1, the J gene TRBJ2-5, with 7 bases that match TRBD1. CDR3 length: 13 amino acids. CDR1 and CDR2 (germline): SQVTM, ANQGSEA. The ends lost 4 bases at V and 4 bases at J; junction bases unmatched: 6. CDR3 bases: TGCAGCGTTGCCCCGACAGGGACAGAGACCCAGTACTTC. This sequence encodes CSVAPTGTETQYF.

The chain links TRBV19 to TRBJ1-2; TRBD1 matches at 8 bases. The ends lost 1 base at V and 8 bases at J; junction bases unmatched: 9. This CDR3 is 15 amino acids long. CDR1 is LNHDA, CDR2 SQIVND, per germline (reference sequence). CDR3: CASSIARARGPGYTF. The CDR3 nucleotides are TGTGCCAGTAGTATAGCCCGGGCCAGGGGGCCGGGCTACACCTTC.

This chain joins TRBV5-1 and TRBJ1-6; a weak D match, TRBD1 (5 bases). The CDR3 has 14 residues. Trimming left V 4 bases short and J 5 bases short, with 10 bases between. Per germline, CDR1 SGHRS and CDR2 YFSETQ. CDR3 protein: CASSIGGDNSPLHF. CDR3 DNA sequence: TGCGCCAGCAGCATTGGGGGGGATAATTCACCCCTCCACTTT.

This clone was found a few times. The chain carries TRBV30 and TRBJ1-3, with D unclear. Germline assignment: CDR1 GTSNPN and CDR2 SVGIG (reference sequence). The CDR3 loop spans 14 amino acids. V shed 4 bases and J shed 1 base, with 11 bases lying between them. CDR3 coding DNA: TGTGCCTGGAATAAAGCGGGATCTGGAAACACCATATATTTT. Translating it yields CAWNKAGSGNTIYF.

V usage is TRBV6-5 and J usage is TRBJ1-5; 8 positions match TRBD1. There are 14 residues in the CDR3. Germline values: CDR1 MNHEY, CDR2 SVGAGI. After removal of 6 bases from V and 6 bases from J, the junction contained 7 bases not matched to a gene. The CDR3 reads CASSRGQGSQPQHF. The CDR3, as DNA: TGTGCCAGCAGCCGCGGACAGGGTAGTCAGCCCCAGCATTTT.

This clone was observed once. The CDR3 sequence is CASSLGAVMNTEAFF. CDR3 in DNA: TGTGCCAGCAGCTTAGGGGCTGTCATGAACACTGAAGCTTTCTTT. V is TRBV7-3 and J is TRBJ1-1, with a possible D match to TRBD1 (5 bases). The germline V gene encodes CDR1 SGHTA and CDR2 FQGTGA. V lost 2 bases and J lost 0, with 10 bases in between. This CDR3 comprises 15 residues.

CDR3 coding DNA: TGTGCCAGCAGTTACTCGAACAGGGCCTCCTACGAGCAGTACTTC. Its protein product is CASSYSNRASYEQYF. The genes are TRBV6-2 or TRBV6-3 and TRBJ2-7, with a weak D call TRBD1 (6 bases). The CDR3 is 15 residues long. The germline V gene has CDR1 MNHEY and CDR2 SVGEGT. V was trimmed by 0 bases and J by 0 bases, leaving 9 bases between them.

The chain has TRBV27 and TRBJ1-4, with 8 nucleotides matching TRBD1. Trimming took 2 bases from V and 5 from J; bases not matched to a gene: 10. The CDR3 sequence is 17 residues long. Germline-derived CDR1 and CDR2 are MNHEY and SMNVEV (reference sequence). DNA of the CDR3: TGTGCCAGCAGTTTAGGCCCTTTCGGGACAGGAAATGAAAAACTGTTTTTT. The encoded protein is CASSLGPFGTGNEKLFF.

On this clone itself: The limits of the CDR3 on the DNA are not certain, so only TCRdb's listed CDR3 is given. This chain uses TRBV27 with TRBJ2-7; TRBD2 was called by the table and not checked on the DNA. The CDR3 comprises 11 residues, both ends counted. From germline, CDR1 is MNHEY and CDR2 SMNVEV (reference sequence). The CDR3 loop is CASSFGSGQYF.

The chain joins TRBV4-1 to TRBJ2-2; maybe TRBD1 (5 bases). CDR3 length: 20 amino acids. Trimming pared 4 bases from V and 4 bases from J, leaving 28 bases between. Per the germline V gene, CDR1 is MGHRA and CDR2 is YSYEKL. CDR3 region: CASSRVWTRYKEVGTGELFF. The DNA for the CDR3 is TGCGCCAGCAGCCGGGTTTGGACAAGGTATAAGGAAGTGGGCACCGGGGAGCTGTTTTTT.